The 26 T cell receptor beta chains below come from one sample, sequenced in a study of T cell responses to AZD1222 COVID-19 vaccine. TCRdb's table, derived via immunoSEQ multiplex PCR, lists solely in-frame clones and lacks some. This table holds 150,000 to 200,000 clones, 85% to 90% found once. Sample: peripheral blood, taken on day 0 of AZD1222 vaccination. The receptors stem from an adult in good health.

CDR3 sequence reads: CASSKSGTGFDEQYF. The CDR3 region has the DNA TGTGCCAGCAGTAAATCCGGGACAGGGTTCGACGAGCAGTACTTC. V and J are TRBV6-6 and TRBJ2-7; 9 bases agree with TRBD1. Germline V gene lookup returns CDR1 MNHNY and CDR2 SVGAGI (reference sequence). This CDR3 comprises 15 residues. V lost 5 bases to trimming and J lost 5 bases; unmatched junction nucleotides: 10.

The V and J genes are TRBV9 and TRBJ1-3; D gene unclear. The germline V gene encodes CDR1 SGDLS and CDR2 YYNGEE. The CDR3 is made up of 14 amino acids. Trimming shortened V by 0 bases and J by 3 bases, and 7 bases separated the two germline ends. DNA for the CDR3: TGTGCCAGCAGCGTAGGGGGTTATGGAAACACCATATATTTT. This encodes CASSVGGYGNTIYF.

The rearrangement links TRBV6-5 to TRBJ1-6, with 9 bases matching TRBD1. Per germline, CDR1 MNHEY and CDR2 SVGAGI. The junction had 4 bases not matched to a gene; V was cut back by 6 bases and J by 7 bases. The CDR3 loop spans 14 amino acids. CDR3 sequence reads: CASRDGTGNSPLHF. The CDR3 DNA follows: TGTGCCAGCAGGGACGGGACAGGGAATTCACCCCTCCACTTT.

CDR3 loop: CASSEERLYNSPLHF. CDR3 nucleotide sequence: TGTGCCAGCAGTGAAGAACGGCTTTATAATTCACCCCTCCACTTT. The chain is built from TRBV2 and TRBJ1-6; D unclear. Germline assignment: CDR1 SNHLY and CDR2 FYNNEI. This CDR3 has 15 residues. Trimming removed 1 base at V and 4 bases at J, with 8 bases between.

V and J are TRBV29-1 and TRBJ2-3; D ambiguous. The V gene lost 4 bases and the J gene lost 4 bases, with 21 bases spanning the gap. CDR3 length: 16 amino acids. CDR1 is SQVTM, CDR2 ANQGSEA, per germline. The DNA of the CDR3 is TGCAGCGTTGGCGCGGTTCTCGACCTCCCCCCAGATACGCAGTATTTT. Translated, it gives CSVGAVLDLPPDTQYF.

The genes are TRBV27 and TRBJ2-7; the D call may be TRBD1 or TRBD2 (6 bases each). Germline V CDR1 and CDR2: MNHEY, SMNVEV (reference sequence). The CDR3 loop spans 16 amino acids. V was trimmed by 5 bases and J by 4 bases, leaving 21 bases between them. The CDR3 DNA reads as TGTGCCAGCAGTCCCGGAGGGGGGCGAGGACGGTACGAGCAGTACTTC. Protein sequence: CASSPGGGRGRYEQYF.

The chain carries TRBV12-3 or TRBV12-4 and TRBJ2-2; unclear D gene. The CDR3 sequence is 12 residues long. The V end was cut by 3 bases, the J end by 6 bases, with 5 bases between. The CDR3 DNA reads TGTGCCAGCAGTTTGGCAGCCGGGGAGCTGTTTTTT. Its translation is CASSLAAGELFF.

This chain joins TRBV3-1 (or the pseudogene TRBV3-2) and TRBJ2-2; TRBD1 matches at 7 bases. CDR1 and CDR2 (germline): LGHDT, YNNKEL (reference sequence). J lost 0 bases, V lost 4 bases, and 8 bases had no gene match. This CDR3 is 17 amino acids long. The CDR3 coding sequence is TGTGCCAGCAGCCTCCATAGGGACAGACCGAACACCGGGGAGCTGTTTTTT. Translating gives CASSLHRDRPNTGELFF.

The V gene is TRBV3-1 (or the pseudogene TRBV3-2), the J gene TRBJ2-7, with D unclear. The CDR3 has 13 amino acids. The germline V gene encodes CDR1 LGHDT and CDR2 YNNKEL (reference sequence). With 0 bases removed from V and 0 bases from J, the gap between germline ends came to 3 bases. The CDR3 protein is CASSQDSSYEQYF. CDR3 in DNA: TGTGCCAGCAGCCAAGATTCCTCCTACGAGCAGTACTTC.

The CDR3 is CASSRHSDNQPQHF. CDR3 DNA: TGTGCCAGCAGCCGTCACAGTGACAATCAGCCCCAGCATTTT. The gene calls are TRBV28 and TRBJ1-5; D is uncertain. There are 14 residues in the CDR3. From germline, CDR1 is MDHEN and CDR2 SYDVKM. V lost 6 bases, J lost 3 bases, and 12 bases lay in between.

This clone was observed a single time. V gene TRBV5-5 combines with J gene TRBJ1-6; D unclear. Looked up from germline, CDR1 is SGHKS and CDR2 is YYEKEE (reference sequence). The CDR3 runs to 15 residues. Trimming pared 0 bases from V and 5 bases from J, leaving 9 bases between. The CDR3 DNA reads TGTGCCAGCAGCTTGGAGGGAACCAATAATTCACCCCTCCACTTT. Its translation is CASSLEGTNNSPLHF.

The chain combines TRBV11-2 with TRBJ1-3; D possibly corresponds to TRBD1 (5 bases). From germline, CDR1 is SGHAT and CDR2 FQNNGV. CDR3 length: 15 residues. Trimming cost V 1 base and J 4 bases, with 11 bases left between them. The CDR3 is CASSLAPGTGNTIYF. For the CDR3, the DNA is TGTGCCAGCAGCTTAGCGCCCGGGACCGGAAACACCATATATTTT.

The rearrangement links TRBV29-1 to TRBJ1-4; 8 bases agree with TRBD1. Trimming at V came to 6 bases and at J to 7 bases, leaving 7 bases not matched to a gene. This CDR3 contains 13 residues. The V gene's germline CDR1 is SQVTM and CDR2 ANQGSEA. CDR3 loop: CSVARDRTEKLFF. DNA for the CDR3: TGCAGCGTGGCCCGGGACAGGACTGAAAAACTGTTTTTT.

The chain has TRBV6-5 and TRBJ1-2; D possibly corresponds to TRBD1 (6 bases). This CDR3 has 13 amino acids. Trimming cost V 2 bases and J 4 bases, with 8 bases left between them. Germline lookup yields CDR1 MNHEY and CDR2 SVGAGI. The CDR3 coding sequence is TGTGCCAGCAGTTACAGGGGGACCTATGGCTACACCTTC. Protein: CASSYRGTYGYTF.

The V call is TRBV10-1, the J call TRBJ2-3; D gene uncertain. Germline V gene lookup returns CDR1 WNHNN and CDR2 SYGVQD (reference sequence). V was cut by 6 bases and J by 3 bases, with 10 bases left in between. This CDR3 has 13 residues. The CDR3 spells CASSRAETDTQYF. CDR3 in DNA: TGCGCCAGCAGCCGCGCTGAGACAGATACGCAGTATTTT.

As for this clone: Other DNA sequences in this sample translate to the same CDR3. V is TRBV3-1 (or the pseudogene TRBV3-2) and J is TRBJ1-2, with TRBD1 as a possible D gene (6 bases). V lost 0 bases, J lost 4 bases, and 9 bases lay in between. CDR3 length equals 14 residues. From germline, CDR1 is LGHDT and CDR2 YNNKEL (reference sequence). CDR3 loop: CASSQEGRGYGYTF. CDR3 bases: TGTGCCAGCAGCCAAGAAGGCAGGGGCTATGGCTACACCTTC.

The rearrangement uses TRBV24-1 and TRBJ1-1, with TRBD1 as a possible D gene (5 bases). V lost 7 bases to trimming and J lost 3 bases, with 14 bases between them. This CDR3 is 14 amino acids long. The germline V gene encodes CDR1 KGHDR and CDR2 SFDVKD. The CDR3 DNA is TGTGCCACCAGGGGTACGGGCAGGGACACTGAAGCTTTCTTT. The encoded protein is CATRGTGRDTEAFF.

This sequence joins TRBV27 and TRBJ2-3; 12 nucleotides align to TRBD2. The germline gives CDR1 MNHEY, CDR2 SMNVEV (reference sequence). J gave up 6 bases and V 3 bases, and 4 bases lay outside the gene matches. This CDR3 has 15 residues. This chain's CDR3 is CASSFPSGGGDTQYF. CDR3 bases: TGTGCCAGCAGTTTTCCTAGCGGGGGGGGTGATACGCAGTATTTT.

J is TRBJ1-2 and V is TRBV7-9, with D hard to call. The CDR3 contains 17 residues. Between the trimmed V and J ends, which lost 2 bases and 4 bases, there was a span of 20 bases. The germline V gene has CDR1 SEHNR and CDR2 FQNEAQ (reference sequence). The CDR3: CASSLTPRTSGFYGYTF. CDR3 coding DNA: TGTGCCAGCAGCTTAACCCCAAGGACGAGTGGATTCTATGGCTACACCTTC.

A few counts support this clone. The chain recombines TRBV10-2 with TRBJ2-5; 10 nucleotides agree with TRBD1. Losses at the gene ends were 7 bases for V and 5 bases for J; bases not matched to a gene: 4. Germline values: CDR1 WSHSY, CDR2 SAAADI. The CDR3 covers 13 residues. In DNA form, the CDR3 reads TGCGCCAGCAATGACAGGGGGCAGGAGACCCAGTACTTC. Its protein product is CASNDRGQETQYF.

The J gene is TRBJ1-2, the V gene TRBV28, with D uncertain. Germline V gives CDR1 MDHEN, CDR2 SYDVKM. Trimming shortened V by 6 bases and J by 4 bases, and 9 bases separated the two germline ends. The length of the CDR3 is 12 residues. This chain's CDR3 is CASSPTTYGYTF. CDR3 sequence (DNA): TGTGCCAGCAGCCCAACCACCTATGGCTACACCTTC.

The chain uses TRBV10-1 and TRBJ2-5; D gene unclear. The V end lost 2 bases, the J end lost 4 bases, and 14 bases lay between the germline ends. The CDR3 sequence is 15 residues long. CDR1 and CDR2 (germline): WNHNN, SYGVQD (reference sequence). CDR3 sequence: CASSERAYSGETQYF. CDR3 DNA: TGCGCCAGCAGTGAGAGGGCCTACTCAGGAGAGACCCAGTACTTC.

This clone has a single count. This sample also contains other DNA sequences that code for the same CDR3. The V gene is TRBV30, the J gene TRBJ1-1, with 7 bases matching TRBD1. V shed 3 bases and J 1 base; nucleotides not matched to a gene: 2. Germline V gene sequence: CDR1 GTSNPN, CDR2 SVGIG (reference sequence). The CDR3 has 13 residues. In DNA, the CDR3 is TGTGCCTGGAGCTGGACAGGGAACACTGAAGCTTTCTTT. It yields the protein CAWSWTGNTEAFF.

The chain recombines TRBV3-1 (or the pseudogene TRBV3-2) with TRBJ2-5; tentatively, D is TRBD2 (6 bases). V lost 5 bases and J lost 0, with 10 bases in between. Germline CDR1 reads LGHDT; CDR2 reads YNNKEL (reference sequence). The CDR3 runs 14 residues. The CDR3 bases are TGTGCCAGCAGCACTCGGGGGAACCAAGAGACCCAGTACTTC. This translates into CASSTRGNQETQYF.

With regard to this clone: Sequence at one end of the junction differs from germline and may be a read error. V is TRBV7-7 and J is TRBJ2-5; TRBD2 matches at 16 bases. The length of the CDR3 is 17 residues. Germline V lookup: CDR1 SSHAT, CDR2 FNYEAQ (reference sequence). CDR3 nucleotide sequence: TGTGCTAGCAGCCCGGGGACTAGCGGGGGGGCCGGAGAGACCCAGTACTTC. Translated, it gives CASSPGTSGGAGETQYF.

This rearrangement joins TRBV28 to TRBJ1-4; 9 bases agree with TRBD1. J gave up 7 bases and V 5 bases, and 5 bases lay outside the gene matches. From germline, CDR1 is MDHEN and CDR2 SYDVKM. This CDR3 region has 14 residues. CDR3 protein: CASSRGQGTEKLFF. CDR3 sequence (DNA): TGTGCCAGCAGTAGGGGACAGGGTACTGAAAAACTGTTTTTT. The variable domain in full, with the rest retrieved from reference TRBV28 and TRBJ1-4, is DVKVTQSSRYLVKRTGEKVFLECVQDMDHENMFWYRQDPGLGLRLIYFSYDVKMKEKGDIPEGYSVSREKKERFSLILESASTNQTSMYLCASSRGQGTEKLFFGSGTQLSVL.